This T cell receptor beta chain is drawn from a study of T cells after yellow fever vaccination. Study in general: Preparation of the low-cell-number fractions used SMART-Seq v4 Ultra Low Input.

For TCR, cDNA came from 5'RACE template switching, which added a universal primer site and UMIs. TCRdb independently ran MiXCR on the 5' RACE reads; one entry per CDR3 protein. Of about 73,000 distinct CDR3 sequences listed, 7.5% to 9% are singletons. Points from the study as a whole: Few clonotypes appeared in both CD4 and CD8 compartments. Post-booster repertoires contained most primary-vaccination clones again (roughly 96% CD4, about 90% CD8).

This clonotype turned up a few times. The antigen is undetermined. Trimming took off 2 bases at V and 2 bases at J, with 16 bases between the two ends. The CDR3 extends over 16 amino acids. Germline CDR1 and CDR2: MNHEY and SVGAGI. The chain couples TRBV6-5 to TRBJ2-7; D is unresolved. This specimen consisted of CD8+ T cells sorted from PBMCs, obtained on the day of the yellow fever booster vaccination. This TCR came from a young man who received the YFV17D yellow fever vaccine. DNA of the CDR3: TGTGCCAGCAGTTACGCAGTGATAGGAGTTACCTACGAGCAGTACTTC. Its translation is CASSYAVIGVTYEQYF.